This entry is about one T cell receptor beta chain. Its antigen is not known. TCRdb ran MiXCR on the 5' RACE reads and lists one entry per CDR3 protein. The table records fewer than 550,000 distinct CDR3 sequences, 20% of them present only once. This sample is drawn from a study of T-cell memory formation after mild COVID-19. Findings of the study overall: Of the contracting clones, CD4+ ones lay mainly in CM and EM, and CD8+ ones in EMRA.

From germline, CDR1 is LGHNA and CDR2 YSLEER. V dropped 0 bases and J dropped 0 bases, with 7 bases sitting between them. This CDR3 comprises 15 residues. The rearrangement links TRBV4-3 to TRBJ2-3; tentative D call: TRBD2 (5 bases). The material sequenced was PBMCs or a T cell subset sorted from them (not recorded which). The origin of this receptor is an adult woman who had mild COVID-19 (a few samples of this study predate the infection). Cell type and time point are not known. This CDR3 reads CASSQDWTSTDTQYF. CDR3 sequence (DNA): TGCGCCAGCAGCCAAGATTGGACTAGCACAGATACGCAGTATTTT.